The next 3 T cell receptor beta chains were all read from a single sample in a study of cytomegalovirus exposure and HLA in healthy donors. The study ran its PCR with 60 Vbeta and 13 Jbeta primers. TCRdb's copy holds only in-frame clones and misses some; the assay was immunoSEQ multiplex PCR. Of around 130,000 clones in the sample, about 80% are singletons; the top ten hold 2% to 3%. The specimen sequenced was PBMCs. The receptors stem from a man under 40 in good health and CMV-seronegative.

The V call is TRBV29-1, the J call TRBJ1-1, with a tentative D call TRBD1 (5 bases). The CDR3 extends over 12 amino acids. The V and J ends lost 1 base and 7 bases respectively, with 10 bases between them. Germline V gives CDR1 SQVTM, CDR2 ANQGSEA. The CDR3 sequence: CSVEVMTDEAFF. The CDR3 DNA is TGCAGCGTTGAAGTTATGACAGATGAAGCTTTCTTT.

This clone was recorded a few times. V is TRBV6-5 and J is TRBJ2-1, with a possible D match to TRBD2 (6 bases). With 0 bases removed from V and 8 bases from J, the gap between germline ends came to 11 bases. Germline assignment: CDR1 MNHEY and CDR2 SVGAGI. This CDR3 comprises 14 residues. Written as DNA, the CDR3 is TGTGCCAGCAGTTACTCGGGAGGAGAGGATGAGCAGTTCTTC. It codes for CASSYSGGEDEQFF.

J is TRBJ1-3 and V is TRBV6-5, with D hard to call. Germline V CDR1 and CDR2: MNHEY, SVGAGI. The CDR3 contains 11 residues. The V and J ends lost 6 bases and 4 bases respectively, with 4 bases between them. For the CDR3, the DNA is TGTGCCAGCAGCTTAGGAAACACCATATATTTT. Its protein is CASSLGNTIYF.